The rows below give T cell receptor beta chains drawn from one sample of a study of T-cell memory formation after mild COVID-19. TCRdb re-analysed the 5' RACE reads in MiXCR, keeping a single row per CDR3 protein. This sample has 350,000 or so distinct CDR3 sequences, with 10% to 15% found just once. The sequencing input was PBMCs or a T cell subset sorted from them (not recorded which). The receptor source for this set is a young man who had mild COVID-19 (a few samples of this study predate the infection). Cell type and time point are not known. Both conserved end residues are part of each CDR3. Each record gives: CDR3 DNA, CDR3 protein, J gene, D gene, clone size, V gene. The D gene is left open where the match is weak. Where a row states a size, it is once, few, many or the class of an expanded clone; other rows omit it.

CDR3nt: TGTGCCAGCAGCGACGAGGGCTTCGCTAGCACAGATACGCAGTATTTT; CDR3aa: CASSDEGFASTDTQYF; j_gene: TRBJ2-3; d_gene: NA; abundance: NA; v_gene: TRBV9
CDR3nt: TGTGCCAGCAGTTACTCTTCCCAGGGGGTCCCTGAAGCTTTCTTT; CDR3aa: CASSYSSQGVPEAFF; j_gene: TRBJ1-1; d_gene: TRBD1; abundance: few; v_gene: TRBV6-5
CDR3nt: TGCAGTGCTAGAGAGGGCCCGCCCCATCAGCCCCAGCATTTT; CDR3aa: CSAREGPPHQPQHF; j_gene: TRBJ1-5; d_gene: NA; abundance: NA; v_gene: TRBV20-1
CDR3nt: TGCGCCAGCAGTAGGAGGGGGCCATTTAGCACAGATACGCAGTATTTT; CDR3aa: CASSRRGPFSTDTQYF; j_gene: TRBJ2-3; d_gene: NA; abundance: many; v_gene: TRBV5-1
CDR3nt: TGCGCCAGCAGCTTGGTAGCGGGGGGAGGTAGTGAGCAGTTCTTC; CDR3aa: CASSLVAGGGSEQFF; j_gene: TRBJ2-1; d_gene: TRBD2; abundance: few; v_gene: TRBV5-1
CDR3nt: TGTGCCAGCAGCCAGCCAGCGGGGGTGGAAGAGACCCAGTACTTC; CDR3aa: CASSQPAGVEETQYF; j_gene: TRBJ2-5; d_gene: TRBD2; abundance: NA; v_gene: TRBV3-1
CDR3nt: TGTGCCAGCAGTAGGAGAGCTGAAGCTTTCTTT; CDR3aa: CASSRRAEAFF; j_gene: TRBJ1-1; d_gene: NA; abundance: NA; v_gene: TRBV25-1
CDR3nt: TGTGCCAGCAAGAGGACAGGGTCGACGAATACGCAGTATTTT; CDR3aa: CASKRTGSTNTQYF; j_gene: TRBJ2-3; d_gene: TRBD1; abundance: few; v_gene: TRBV28
CDR3nt: TGTGCCCTCAGTCCCTTTACAGGCGGGGGCTACAATGAGCAGTTCTTC; CDR3aa: CALSPFTGGGYNEQFF; j_gene: TRBJ2-1; d_gene: TRBD2; abundance: few; v_gene: TRBV28
CDR3nt: TGTGCCAGCAGCCAGAGCTTCGGAAACACCATATATTTT; CDR3aa: CASSQSFGNTIYF; j_gene: TRBJ1-3; d_gene: NA; abundance: NA; v_gene: TRBV3-1
CDR3nt: TGTGCCAGCAGTTCGTTGCTAGACACCATATATTTT; CDR3aa: CASSSLLDTIYF; j_gene: TRBJ1-3; d_gene: NA; abundance: NA; v_gene: TRBV12-3/TRBV12-4
CDR3nt: TGTGCCACCAGCAGCTTCGGACGTAGCTACGAGCAGTACTTC; CDR3aa: CATSSFGRSYEQYF; j_gene: TRBJ2-7; d_gene: NA; abundance: few; v_gene: TRBV15
CDR3nt: TGTGCCAGCAGCCCTCGTTGGGACACCTCTGGGGCCAACGTCCTGACTTTC; CDR3aa: CASSPRWDTSGANVLTF; j_gene: TRBJ2-6; d_gene: NA; abundance: many; v_gene: TRBV13
CDR3nt: TGTGCCAGCAGCTTAGAGTGGACTAGCGGGGCTCTTGGGCAGTTCTTC; CDR3aa: CASSLEWTSGALGQFF; j_gene: TRBJ2-1; d_gene: TRBD2; abundance: few; v_gene: TRBV7-2
CDR3nt: TGTGCCAGCAGTCAGCTAGCGGGGGCCCTTAGGGATACGCAGTATTTT; CDR3aa: CASSQLAGALRDTQYF; j_gene: TRBJ2-3; d_gene: TRBD2; abundance: many; v_gene: TRBV6-5
CDR3nt: TGCGCCAGCAGCCCGGGACTAGCGAACGGGCCTGAGACAGATACGCAGTATTTT; CDR3aa: CASSPGLANGPETDTQYF; j_gene: TRBJ2-3; d_gene: TRBD2; abundance: NA; v_gene: TRBV5-1
CDR3nt: TGTGCCAGCAGCTTAGTGGGCAGGGGGTCTGAGACCCAGTACTTC; CDR3aa: CASSLVGRGSETQYF; j_gene: TRBJ2-5; d_gene: TRBD1; abundance: NA; v_gene: TRBV7-2
CDR3nt: TGTGCCAGCTGCGATTCCCGGGACACTGAAGCTTTCTTT; CDR3aa: CASCDSRDTEAFF; j_gene: TRBJ1-1; d_gene: NA; abundance: few; v_gene: TRBV7-9
CDR3nt: TGTGCCAGCAGCAGGACCGGATTCGGGTGGGGTGGCTACGAGCAGTACTTC; CDR3aa: CASSRTGFGWGGYEQYF; j_gene: TRBJ2-7; d_gene: NA; abundance: NA; v_gene: TRBV5-4
CDR3nt: TGTGCCAGCAGCCATAGGGGACAGTATTCGGAGACCCAGTACTTC; CDR3aa: CASSHRGQYSETQYF; j_gene: TRBJ2-5; d_gene: TRBD1; abundance: NA; v_gene: TRBV14
CDR3nt: TGCAGCGTTGTGGGACTAGCGGGGGGTAGAGAGACCCAGTACTTC; CDR3aa: CSVVGLAGGRETQYF; j_gene: TRBJ2-5; d_gene: TRBD2; abundance: few; v_gene: TRBV29-1
CDR3nt: TGTGCCAGCAGCTTAGTGGGGTACAATCAGCCCCAGCATTTT; CDR3aa: CASSLVGYNQPQHF; j_gene: TRBJ1-5; d_gene: NA; abundance: NA; v_gene: TRBV11-2
CDR3nt: TGCAGTGCTAGAGGGTTTTTGATGGGCACTGAAGCTTTCTTT; CDR3aa: CSARGFLMGTEAFF; j_gene: TRBJ1-1; d_gene: NA; abundance: few; v_gene: TRBV20-1
CDR3nt: TGTGCCAGCAGCCGGGGACGTCAAGAGACCCAGTACTTC; CDR3aa: CASSRGRQETQYF; j_gene: TRBJ2-5; d_gene: NA; abundance: many; v_gene: TRBV5-6
CDR3nt: TGTGCCAGCAGCCCCCAAGACCTCGCTGGCCTTGAAAAACTGTTTTTT; CDR3aa: CASSPQDLAGLEKLFF; j_gene: TRBJ1-4; d_gene: NA; abundance: few; v_gene: TRBV7-9
CDR3nt: TGTGCCAGCAGCATCCTCAGGGGGAGGAAGGATGAAAAACTGTTTTTT; CDR3aa: CASSILRGRKDEKLFF; j_gene: TRBJ1-4; d_gene: TRBD1; abundance: few; v_gene: TRBV7-8